The entry that follows covers one TCR beta chain sequence. It lacks a known antigen. Base qualities are missing; no much larger clone stands one base away. The sample originates from a study of technical replicates of blood from several donors (dated by TCRdb to 2017 to 2019). Preparation of the library involved the immunoSEQ multiplex PCR assay. This is the immuneACCESS table as TCRdb keeps it, with only in-frame sequences that have V and J called. A part of the clones is gone; compared with another copy, unresolved V genes explain less than half, and the rest is unexplained. Recorded for this sample are about 94,000 clones; 90% to 96% of them occurred a single time. Approximately 0.22% of the sample lies in the top ten. CDR1 and CDR2 are drawn from the germline V gene: MNHNS, SASEGT. The CDR3 runs 18 amino acids, cysteine and phenylalanine included. Kept here is only the CDR3 DNA, which spans 54 bases and is read in frame from base 1. At the junction V is shortened by 0 bases and J by 3 bases, with 21 bases in between.

The rearrangement combines TRBV6-1 with TRBJ2-7; TRBD2 is perhaps the D gene, given 6 matching bases. Source material: T cells isolated from PBMCs. The receptor was isolated from a human donor in good health. The CDR3 in this case is CASSEAGPLGWGDYEQYF. The nucleotide sequence reads as follows: TGTGCCAGCAGTGAAGCCGGACCTCTGGGATGGGGGGACTACGAGCAGTACTTC.